This passage covers 17 T cell receptor beta chains from one sample sequenced in a study of early T cells in non-severe SARS-CoV-2 infection. TCRdb ran MiXCR on the 5' RACE reads and lists one entry per CDR3 protein. The table includes some 45,000 distinct CDR3 sequences, around a tenth detected once. This specimen was whole blood, taken at baseline. These receptors came from an adult who was a healthcare worker with PCR-confirmed SARS-CoV-2 infection or an uninfected control (not recorded which).

J is TRBJ1-6 and V is TRBV12-3 or TRBV12-4, with D possibly TRBD1 on 5 matching bases. This CDR3 spans 15 amino acids. V lost 5 bases and J lost 8, with 16 bases in between. The CDR3 DNA reads as TGTGCCAGCAGTCCAGCGGGACTCATGGATTCACCCCTCCACTTT. Protein sequence: CASSPAGLMDSPLHF.

This clonotype came up many times. V is TRBV3-1 and J is TRBJ2-7, with D possibly TRBD1 on 5 matching bases. Trimming left V 1 base short and J 3 bases short, with 16 bases between. This CDR3 comprises 16 residues. Looked up from germline, CDR1 is LGHDT and CDR2 is YNNKEL (reference sequence). CDR3 residues: CASSQGLMGPLYEQYF. DNA for the CDR3: TGTGCCAGCAGCCAAGGGCTGATGGGGCCCCTCTACGAGCAGTACTTC.

This chain joins TRBV4-3 and TRBJ2-3, with D possibly matching TRBD2 (6 bases). Deletions cut 0 bases from V and 0 bases from J, with 10 bases between. Looked up from germline, CDR1 is LGHNA and CDR2 is YSLEER. The CDR3 loop spans 16 amino acids. CDR3 protein: CASSQDLGTSTDTQYF. CDR3 in DNA: TGCGCCAGCAGCCAAGATCTTGGGACTAGCACAGATACGCAGTATTTT.

To note about this clonotype: A much bigger clone sits one base away, suggesting this may be a read error. The chain combines TRBV12-3 or TRBV12-4 with TRBJ2-3; possibly TRBD1 for D (6 bases). CDR3 length: 15 residues. V was cut by 1 base and J by 10 bases, with 18 bases left in between. The CDR3 region is CASSLGGLGADAQYF. The CDR3 DNA is TGTGCCAGCAGTTTAGGGGGCCTGGGGGCGGATGCGCAGTATTTT.

This clonotype has a handful of counts. V and J are TRBV20-1 and TRBJ2-7; TRBD1 aligns across 7 bases. Germline-derived CDR1 and CDR2 are DFQATT and SNEGSKA (reference sequence). The CDR3 totals 14 residues. Trimming at V came to 6 bases and at J to 2 bases, leaving 10 bases not matched to a gene. The CDR3 protein is CSAASRTGPYEQYF. The DNA of the CDR3 is TGCAGTGCCGCAAGCCGGACAGGCCCCTACGAGCAGTACTTC.

This clonotype was counted at least ten times. The V call is TRBV29-1, the J call TRBJ1-1; D is uncertain. The CDR3 loop spans 10 amino acids. The germline CDR1 and CDR2 sequences are SQVTM and ANQGSEA. V was shortened by 6 bases and J by 4 bases, with 6 bases between the two germline ends. CDR3 residues: CSVYFTEAFF. CDR3 coding DNA: TGCAGCGTCTACTTCACTGAAGCTTTCTTT.

The chain is built from TRBV5-4 and TRBJ2-7; the D gene is possibly TRBD1 (5 bases). The CDR3 spans 12 residues. The germline V gene encodes CDR1 SGHNT and CDR2 YYREEE (reference sequence). Trimming took 2 bases from V and 3 from J, leaving 6 bases between them. This CDR3 is CASSFDSYEQYF. The CDR3 DNA sequence: TGTGCCAGCAGCTTCGACAGCTACGAGCAGTACTTC.

This clonotype has a handful of counts. V gene TRBV6-6 combines with J gene TRBJ1-1, with D hard to call. Germline CDR1 is MNHNY and CDR2 is SVGAGI (reference sequence). V shed 2 bases and J shed 3 bases, with 10 bases lying between them. The CDR3 runs to 14 residues. Here the CDR3 reads CASSYPSRDTEAFF. Written as DNA, the CDR3 is TGTGCCAGCAGTTACCCAAGTAGGGACACTGAAGCTTTCTTT.

Many counts were recorded for this clonotype. The junction and the germline gene differ at one end; a read error may be behind it. The chain employs TRBV2 and TRBJ1-3; D gene uncertain. This CDR3 has 15 residues. Germline V lookup: CDR1 SNHLY, CDR2 FYNNEI. CDR3 amino acids: CASSPDVASENTIYF. CDR3 DNA: TGTGCCAGCAGCCCGGACGTCGCGTCTGAAAACACCATATATTTT.

The sample holds a few counts of this clonotype. J is TRBJ2-1 and V is TRBV7-2, with D possibly TRBD1 on 5 matching bases. Trimming cost V 2 bases and J 4 bases, with 24 bases left between them. The CDR3 contains 19 residues. Germline V gene lookup returns CDR1 SGHTA and CDR2 FQGNSA. The CDR3 loop reads CASSLFVGQGPKLYNEQFF. CDR3 nucleotides: TGTGCCAGCAGCTTATTCGTCGGGCAGGGTCCTAAACTTTACAATGAGCAGTTCTTC. Full variable domain (remainder filled in from reference TRBV7-2 and TRBJ2-1): GAGVSQSPSNKVTEKGKDVELRCDPISGHTALYWYRQSLGQGLEFLIYFQGNSAPDKSGLPSDRFSAERTGGSVSTLTIQRTQQEDSAVYLCASSLFVGQGPKLYNEQFFGPGTRLTVL.

A few counts support this clonotype. The rearrangement uses TRBV5-5 and TRBJ2-3; 7 nucleotides match TRBD2. The CDR3 totals 14 residues. The J segment lost 6 bases and the V segment lost 4 bases, leaving 8 bases of the junction unmatched. Germline V gives CDR1 SGHKS, CDR2 YYEKEE (reference sequence). For the CDR3, the DNA is TGTGCCAGCAGCAGCGGGGACCTCGTGGATACGCAGTATTTT. It codes for CASSSGDLVDTQYF.

Only a few counts were recorded for this clonotype. The chain carries TRBV15 and TRBJ2-1, with D unclear. Deletions cut 4 bases from V and 8 bases from J, with 9 bases between. This CDR3 contains 12 residues. CDR1 and CDR2 from the germline V gene are LNHNV and YYDKDF (reference sequence). The CDR3 reads CATSNSGYEQFF. The CDR3, as DNA: TGTGCCACCAGCAATAGTGGGTATGAGCAGTTCTTC.

This clonotype was recorded at least ten times. V and J are TRBV27 and TRBJ2-7; 7 bases agree with TRBD2. V lost 5 bases, J lost 6 bases, and 13 bases stayed unmatched. CDR3 size: 15 residues. Looked up from germline, CDR1 is MNHEY and CDR2 is SMNVEV (reference sequence). CDR3 nucleotide sequence: TGTGCCAGCAGTCCCAAGGGGAGGGACCCAAGCGAGCAGTACTTC. Residues: CASSPKGRDPSEQYF.

This clonotype has at least ten counts. This chain uses TRBV12-5 with TRBJ1-1; tentative D call: TRBD1 (6 bases). Germline V lookup: CDR1 LGHNT, CDR2 FRNRAP. CDR3 size: 12 residues. Trimming shortened V by 6 bases and J by 5 bases, and 10 bases separated the two germline ends. The CDR3 region has the DNA TGTGCTAGTGGATTAGGACAGACTGAAGCTTTCTTT. Translation gives CASGLGQTEAFF. The whole variable domain, remainder taken from reference TRBV12-5 and TRBJ1-1, is DARVTQTPRHKVTEMGQEVTMRCQPILGHNTVFWYRQTMMQGLELLAYFRNRAPLDDSGMPKDRFSAEMPDATLATLKIQPSEPRDSAVYFCASGLGQTEAFFGQGTRLTVV.

Only a few counts were recorded for this clonotype. The CDR3 DNA sequence: TGCAGTGCTAGAGATCGGGACAGGGGGACTAGCACAGATACGCAGTATTTT. Protein sequence: CSARDRDRGTSTDTQYF. The J gene is TRBJ2-3, the V gene TRBV20-1; 11 bases fit TRBD1. The germline V gene encodes CDR1 DFQATT and CDR2 SNEGSKA (reference sequence). J was trimmed by 0 bases and V by 0 bases; bases with no gene match: 5. CDR3 size: 17 residues.

The chain employs TRBV2 and TRBJ2-1; 11 bases match TRBD2. Germline CDR1 is SNHLY and CDR2 is FYNNEI. The CDR3 is made up of 16 amino acids. V shed 0 bases, J shed 5 bases, and the junction held 3 bases outside the gene matches. The CDR3 spells CASSEALLAGDNEQFF. The CDR3, as DNA: TGTGCCAGCAGTGAAGCGCTACTAGCGGGGGACAATGAGCAGTTCTTC.

This clonotype appeared a few times. This chain uses TRBV20-1 with TRBJ2-7; 10 nucleotides match TRBD1. The ends lost 1 base at V and 0 bases at J; junction bases unmatched: 3. The CDR3 runs to 15 residues. CDR1 is DFQATT, CDR2 SNEGSKA, per germline (reference sequence). The CDR3 protein is CSARAGTGASYEQYF. As DNA, the CDR3 is TGCAGTGCTAGAGCCGGGACAGGGGCCTCCTACGAGCAGTACTTC.